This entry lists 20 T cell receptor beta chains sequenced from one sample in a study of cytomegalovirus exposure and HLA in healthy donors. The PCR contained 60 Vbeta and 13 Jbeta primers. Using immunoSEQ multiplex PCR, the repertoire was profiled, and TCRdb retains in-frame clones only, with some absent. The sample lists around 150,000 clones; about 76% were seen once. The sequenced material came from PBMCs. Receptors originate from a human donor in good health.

The CDR3 is CASSLGAPGGELFF. In DNA, the CDR3 is TGTGCCAGCAGTCTGGGGGCTCCGGGCGGGGAGCTGTTTTTT. The chain links TRBV27 to TRBJ2-2; a possible D gene is TRBD1 (6 bases). CDR1 is MNHEY and CDR2 is SMNVEV in the germline V gene (reference sequence). Trimming took 5 bases from V and 7 from J, leaving 14 bases between them. This CDR3 spans 14 amino acids.

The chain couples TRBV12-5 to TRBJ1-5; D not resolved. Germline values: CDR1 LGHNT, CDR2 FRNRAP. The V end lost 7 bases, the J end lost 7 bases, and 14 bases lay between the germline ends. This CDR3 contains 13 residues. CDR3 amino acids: CASAPLPGQPQHF. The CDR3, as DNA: TGTGCTAGTGCCCCGCTCCCGGGACAGCCCCAGCATTTT.

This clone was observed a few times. The CDR3 DNA follows: TGTGCCAGCAGCGGGCGACTAGCGGACTCCTACAATGAGCAGTTCTTC. This codes for CASSGRLADSYNEQFF. The chain uses TRBV9 and TRBJ2-1; 9 nucleotides match TRBD2. Germline values: CDR1 SGDLS, CDR2 YYNGEE. With V trimmed by 3 bases and J by 0 bases, 4 bases remained unmatched. The CDR3 totals 16 residues.

The CDR3 region is CATSRDGTGPQPQHF. CDR3 DNA sequence: TGTGCCACCAGCAGAGATGGGACAGGGCCTCAGCCCCAGCATTTT. V is TRBV15 and J is TRBJ1-5; TRBD1 matches 9 bases. V lost 0 bases to trimming and J lost 6 bases; unmatched junction nucleotides: 3. Germline values: CDR1 LNHNV, CDR2 YYDKDF (reference sequence). The CDR3 has 15 residues.

CDR3 sequence reads: CASSTGTSGGHDEQYF. DNA for the CDR3: TGTGCCAGCAGCACCGGGACTAGCGGCGGCCACGACGAGCAGTACTTC. The chain recombines TRBV7-9 with TRBJ2-7, with TRBD2 matching 11 bases. There are 16 residues in the CDR3. Trimming at V came to 5 bases and at J to 5 bases, leaving 11 bases not matched to a gene. CDR1 and CDR2 from the germline V gene are SEHNR and FQNEAQ (reference sequence).

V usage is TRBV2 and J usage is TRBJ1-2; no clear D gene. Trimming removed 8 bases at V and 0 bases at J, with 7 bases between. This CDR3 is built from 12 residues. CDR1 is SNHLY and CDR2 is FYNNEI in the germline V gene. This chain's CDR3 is CASRVTNYGYTF. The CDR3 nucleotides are TGTGCCAGCCGGGTAACTAACTATGGCTACACCTTC.

This CDR3 reads CASRDGQGWDYGYTF. In DNA, the CDR3 is TGTGCCAGCAGGGATGGACAGGGTTGGGACTATGGCTACACCTTC. The chain couples TRBV7-9 to TRBJ1-2; 8 bases match TRBD1. V trimming: 6 bases; J trimming: 3 bases; junction bases outside the gene matches: 9. The germline V gene has CDR1 SEHNR and CDR2 FQNEAQ (reference sequence). This CDR3 comprises 15 residues.

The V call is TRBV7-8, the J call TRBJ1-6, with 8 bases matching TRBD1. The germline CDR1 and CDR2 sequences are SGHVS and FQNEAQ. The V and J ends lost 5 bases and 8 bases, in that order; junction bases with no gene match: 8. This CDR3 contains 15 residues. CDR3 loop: CASSGQGAFDSPLHF. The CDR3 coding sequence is TGTGCCAGCAGCGGACAGGGCGCGTTTGATTCACCCCTCCACTTT.

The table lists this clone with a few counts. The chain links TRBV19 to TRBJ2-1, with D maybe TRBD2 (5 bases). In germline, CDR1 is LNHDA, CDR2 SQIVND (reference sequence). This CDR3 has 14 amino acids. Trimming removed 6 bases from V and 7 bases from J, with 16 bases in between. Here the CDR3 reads CASRTQRDGNEQFF. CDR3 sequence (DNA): TGTGCCAGTAGGACCCAACGGGATGGGAATGAGCAGTTCTTC.

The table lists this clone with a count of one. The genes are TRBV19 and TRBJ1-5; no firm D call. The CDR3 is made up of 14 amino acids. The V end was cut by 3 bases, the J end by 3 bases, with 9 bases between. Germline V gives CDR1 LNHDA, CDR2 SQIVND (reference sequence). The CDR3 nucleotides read TGTGCCAGTAGTATGGGGAGATACAATCAGCCCCAGCATTTT. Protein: CASSMGRYNQPQHF. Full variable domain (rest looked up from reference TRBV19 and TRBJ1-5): DGGITQSPKYLFRKEGQNVTLSCEQNLNHDAMYWYRQDPGQGLRLIYYSQIVNDFQKGDIAEGYSVSREKKESFPLTVTSAQKNPTAFYLCASSMGRYNQPQHFGDGTRLSIL.

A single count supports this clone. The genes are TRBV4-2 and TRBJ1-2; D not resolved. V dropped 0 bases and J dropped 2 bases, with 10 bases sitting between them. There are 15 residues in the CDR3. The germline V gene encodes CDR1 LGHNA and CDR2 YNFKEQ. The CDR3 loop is CASSQDATLNYGYTF. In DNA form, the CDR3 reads TGTGCCAGCAGCCAAGATGCTACGCTGAACTATGGCTACACCTTC.

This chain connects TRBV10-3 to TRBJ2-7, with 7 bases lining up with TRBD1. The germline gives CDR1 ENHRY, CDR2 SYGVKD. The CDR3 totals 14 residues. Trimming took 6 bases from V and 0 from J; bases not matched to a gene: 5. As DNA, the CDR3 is TGTGCCATCAGCCCGACAGGGAACTCCTACGAGCAGTACTTC. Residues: CAISPTGNSYEQYF.

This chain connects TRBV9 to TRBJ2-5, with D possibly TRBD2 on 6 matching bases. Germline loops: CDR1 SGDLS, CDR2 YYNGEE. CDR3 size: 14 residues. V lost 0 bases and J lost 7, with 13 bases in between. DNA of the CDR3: TGTGCCAGCAGCGTAGCGGGAGAGGTTGGGACCCAGTACTTC. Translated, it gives CASSVAGEVGTQYF.

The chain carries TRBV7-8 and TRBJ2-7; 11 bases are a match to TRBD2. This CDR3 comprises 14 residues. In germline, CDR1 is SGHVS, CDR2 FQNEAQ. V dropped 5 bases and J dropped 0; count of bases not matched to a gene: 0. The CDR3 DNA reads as TGTGCCAGCAGCACTAGCGGGAGCTCCTACGAGCAGTACTTC. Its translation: CASSTSGSSYEQYF.

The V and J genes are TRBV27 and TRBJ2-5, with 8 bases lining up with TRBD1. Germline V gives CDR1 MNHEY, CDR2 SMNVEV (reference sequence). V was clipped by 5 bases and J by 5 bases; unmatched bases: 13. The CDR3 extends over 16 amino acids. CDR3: CASSAQGEGNIETQYF. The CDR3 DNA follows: TGTGCCAGCAGTGCACAGGGGGAAGGGAATATCGAGACCCAGTACTTC.

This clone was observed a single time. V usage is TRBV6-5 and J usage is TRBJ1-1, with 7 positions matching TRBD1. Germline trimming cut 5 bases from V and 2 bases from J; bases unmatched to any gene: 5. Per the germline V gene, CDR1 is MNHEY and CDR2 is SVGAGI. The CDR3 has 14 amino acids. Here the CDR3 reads CASSAAGGNTEAFF. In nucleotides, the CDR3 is TGTGCCAGCAGTGCGGCAGGGGGAAACACTGAAGCTTTCTTT.

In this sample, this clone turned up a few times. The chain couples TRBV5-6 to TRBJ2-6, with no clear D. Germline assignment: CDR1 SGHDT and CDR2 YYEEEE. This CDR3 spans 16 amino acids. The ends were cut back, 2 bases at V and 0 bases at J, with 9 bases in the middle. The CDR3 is CASSFVVYSGANVLTF. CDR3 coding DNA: TGTGCCAGCAGCTTTGTAGTCTACTCTGGGGCCAACGTCCTGACTTTC.

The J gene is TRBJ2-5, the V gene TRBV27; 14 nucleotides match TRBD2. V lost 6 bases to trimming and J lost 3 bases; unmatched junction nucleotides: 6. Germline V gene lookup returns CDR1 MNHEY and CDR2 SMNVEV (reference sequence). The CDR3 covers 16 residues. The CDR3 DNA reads TGTGCCAGCAGGAATTTGGGACTAGCGGGAGAAGAGACCCAGTACTTC. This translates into CASRNLGLAGEETQYF.

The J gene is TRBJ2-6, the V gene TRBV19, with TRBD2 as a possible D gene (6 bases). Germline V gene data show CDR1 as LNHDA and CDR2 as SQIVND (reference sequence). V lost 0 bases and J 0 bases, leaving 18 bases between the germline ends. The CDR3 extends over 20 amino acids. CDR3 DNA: TGTGCCAGTAGTATAGAGTTGGGGACTGCTCTGGGCTCTGGGGCCAACGTCCTGACTTTC. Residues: CASSIELGTALGSGANVLTF.

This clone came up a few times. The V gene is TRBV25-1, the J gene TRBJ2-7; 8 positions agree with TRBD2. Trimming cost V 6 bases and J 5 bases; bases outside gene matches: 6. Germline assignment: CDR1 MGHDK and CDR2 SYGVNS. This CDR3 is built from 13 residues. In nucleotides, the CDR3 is TGTGCCAGCAGGCGGGGGGTCGACCACGAGCAGTACTTC. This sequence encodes CASRRGVDHEQYF.